This is a list of T cell receptor beta chains from one sample in a study of blood T cell repertoires in COVID-19. Measured with immunoSEQ multiplex PCR; TCRdb has only the in-frame clones, and not every one. Among about 88,000 clones listed, roughly 87% were seen once. Sequencing used peripheral blood. These receptors were obtained from a male donor with acute or convalescent COVID-19. The CDR3 runs from the conserved cysteine through the conserved F or W. Fields, in order: D gene, V gene, clone size, J gene, CDR3 protein, CDR3 DNA. A D gene is named only where the DNA matches it firmly. Where a row states a size, it is once, few, many or the class of an expanded clone; other rows omit it.

TRBD1,TRBV28,.,TRBJ2-7,CASSLGPGGSDEQYF,TGTGCCAGCAGTTTGGGGCCAGGGGGTTCCGACGAGCAGTACTTC
TRBD1,TRBV29-1,once,TRBJ1-1,CSVEDQGATEAFF,TGCAGCGTTGAAGATCAGGGGGCCACTGAAGCTTTCTTT
.,TRBV3-1/TRBV3-2,.,TRBJ1-4,CASSRGQEREKLFF,TGTGCCAGCAGCCGGGGGCAGGAAAGAGAAAAACTGTTTTTT
.,TRBV5-1,.,TRBJ1-5,CASSLLGAGDGQPQHF,TGCGCCAGCAGCTTGCTGGGGGCGGGTGATGGTCAGCCCCAGCATTTT
TRBD2,TRBV7-3,.,TRBJ2-3,CASSLGLDSDTQYF,TGTGCCAGCAGCTTGGGACTAGATTCTGATACGCAGTATTTT
.,TRBV4-1,.,TRBJ1-1,CASSHLGNPSDTEAFF,TGCGCCAGCAGCCACCTTGGCAATCCATCAGACACTGAAGCTTTCTTT
TRBD1,TRBV19,.,TRBJ2-5,CASSVGTGGGETQYF,TGTGCCAGTAGTGTCGGGACAGGGGGCGGAGAGACCCAGTACTTC
.,TRBV2,.,TRBJ2-1,CASSVTGTEQFF,TGTGCCAGCAGTGTTACAGGGACCGAGCAGTTCTTC
.,TRBV20-1,.,TRBJ2-7,CSASGGVSEQYF,TGCAGTGCTAGTGGAGGAGTCTCCGAGCAGTACTTC
TRBD1,TRBV2,.,TRBJ2-7,CASLLGTGAGEQYF,TGTGCCAGCCTCCTGGGGACAGGGGCAGGCGAGCAGTACTTC
.,TRBV12-5,.,TRBJ1-4,CASGLASALRGKLNEKLFF,TGTGCTAGTGGTTTGGCATCGGCTTTGCGGGGCAAACTTAATGAAAAACTGTTTTTT
TRBD1,TRBV19,.,TRBJ1-2,CASSWTGKGYTF,TGTGCCAGTAGTTGGACAGGGAAGGGCTACACCTTC
.,TRBV11-3,.,TRBJ2-3,CASSLGPGTDTQYF,TGTGCCAGCAGCTTAGGGCCGGGGACAGATACGCAGTATTTT
.,TRBV6-1,once,TRBJ1-1,CASSENGLLTEAFF,TGTGCCAGCAGTGAAAATGGACTGCTCACTGAAGCTTTCTTT
TRBD2,TRBV4-2,.,TRBJ2-7,CASSQDPVASGGVAYEQYF,TGTGCCAGCAGCCAAGATCCCGTGGCTAGCGGGGGGGTGGCCTACGAGCAGTACTTC
TRBD2,TRBV7-3,.,TRBJ2-2,CASSLTLTSGPNTGELFF,TGTGCCAGCAGCTTAACGTTGACTAGCGGGCCCAACACCGGGGAGCTGTTTTTT
.,TRBV2,.,TRBJ1-4,CASRRRAGEKLFF,TGTGCCAGCAGACGGAGGGCGGGGGAAAAACTGTTTTTT
TRBD1,TRBV2,.,TRBJ1-2,CASNGQGVPNYGYTF,TGTGCCAGCAACGGACAGGGTGTTCCTAACTATGGCTACACCTTC
TRBD1,TRBV18,.,TRBJ2-7,CASSTGTDYEQYF,TGTGCCAGCTCGACCGGGACAGACTACGAGCAGTACTTC
TRBD2,TRBV6-6,once,TRBJ2-7,CASGKAGGGEQYF,TGTGCCAGCGGAAAAGCGGGGGGGGGCGAGCAGTACTTC
TRBD2,TRBV4-1,once,TRBJ2-5,CASSQAGGQETQYF,TGCGCCAGCAGCCAAGCGGGGGGGCAAGAGACCCAGTACTTC
TRBD1,TRBV19,.,TRBJ2-5,CASSIGQGQETQYF,TGTGCCAGTAGCATAGGACAGGGCCAAGAGACCCAGTACTTC
.,TRBV6-5,.,TRBJ1-1,CASSYGTNTEAFF,TGTGCCAGCAGTTACGGCACGAACACTGAAGCTTTCTTT
.,TRBV4-1,.,TRBJ1-3,CASSQEWASGNTIYF,TGCGCCAGCAGCCAAGAATGGGCCTCTGGAAACACCATATATTTT
.,TRBV27,few,TRBJ1-2,CASKVGQRNYGYTF,TGTGCCAGCAAAGTAGGACAGAGAAACTATGGCTACACCTTC
.,TRBV7-2,.,TRBJ2-5,CASSGRRGQETQYF,TGTGCCAGCAGCGGACGACGGGGGCAAGAGACCCAGTACTTC
TRBD1,TRBV28,.,TRBJ1-5,CASNARTGAPNQPQHF,TGTGCCAGCAATGCTAGGACAGGGGCCCCAAATCAGCCCCAGCATTTT
TRBD1,TRBV7-9,.,TRBJ2-7,CASSPYGGQFYEQYF,TGTGCCAGCAGCCCGTATGGGGGACAGTTCTACGAGCAGTACTTC
TRBD1,TRBV27,.,TRBJ1-6,CASRGDSSYNSPLHF,TGTGCCAGCAGGGGGGACAGCTCCTATAATTCACCCCTCCACTTT
.,TRBV19,.,TRBJ1-1,CASSKIATEAFF,TGTGCCAGTAGTAAAATTGCGACTGAAGCTTTCTTT
.,TRBV9,once,TRBJ1-6,CASSAGHPNSPLHF,TGTGCCAGCAGCGCGGGACACCCAAATTCACCCCTCCACTTT
TRBD2,TRBV27,.,TRBJ2-1,CASKRAGGHNEQFF,TGTGCCAGTAAGAGAGCGGGGGGGCACAATGAGCAGTTCTTC
TRBD2,TRBV5-6,.,TRBJ2-7,CASSFEQGAGDDEQYF,TGTGCCAGCAGCTTTGAGCAGGGCGCGGGGGATGACGAGCAGTACTTC
.,TRBV11-3,few,TRBJ1-6,CASSSTGSGDSPLHF,TGTGCCAGCAGCTCAACAGGATCGGGCGATTCACCCCTCCACTTT
TRBD1,TRBV30,.,TRBJ1-2,CAWSYRGRANYGYTF,TGTGCCTGGAGTTACAGGGGAAGAGCTAACTATGGCTACACCTTC
.,TRBV29-1,.,TRBJ1-4,CSARGGREKLFF,TGCAGCGCCCGGGGAGGTCGGGAAAAACTGTTTTTT
.,TRBV5-1,.,TRBJ1-1,CASSLTGKPNTEAFF,TGCGCCAGCAGCTTGACAGGGAAGCCGAACACTGAAGCTTTCTTT
TRBD2,TRBV6-5,.,TRBJ2-7,CASSIAGTIYEQYF,TGTGCCAGCAGCATAGCGGGGACCATTTACGAGCAGTACTTC
TRBD1,TRBV19,.,TRBJ2-5,CATGTGGETQYF,TGTGCCACAGGGACAGGGGGCGAGACCCAGTACTTC
.,TRBV13,.,TRBJ1-4,CASSFLVSNEKLFF,TGTGCCAGCAGCTTCTTAGTGTCTAATGAAAAACTGTTTTTT
.,TRBV19,.,TRBJ1-1,CASSLRGPGNTEAFF,TGTGCCAGTAGCCTCCGAGGCCCCGGGAACACTGAAGCTTTCTTT
TRBD1,TRBV19,.,TRBJ1-1,CASSIDRGLRDTEAFF,TGTGCCAGTAGTATCGACAGGGGGCTTCGGGACACTGAAGCTTTCTTT
TRBD1,TRBV3-1/TRBV3-2,.,TRBJ1-6,CASSLQGGNSPLHF,TGTGCCAGCAGCCTACAGGGGGGAAATTCACCCCTCCACTTT
TRBD1,TRBV19,.,TRBJ1-6,CASRQGANNSPLHF,TGTGCCAGTAGGCAGGGGGCGAATAATTCACCCCTCCACTTT
.,TRBV4-2,.,TRBJ2-2,CASSQVSGELFF,TGTGCCAGCAGCCAAGTTAGCGGGGAGCTGTTTTTT
.,TRBV5-1,few,TRBJ1-2,CASSLQATPNYGYTF,TGCGCCAGCAGCTTACAGGCGACTCCTAACTATGGCTACACCTTC
TRBD1,TRBV24-1,.,TRBJ2-1,CATSSPGKDRGTYNEQFF,TGTGCCACCAGTTCGCCCGGAAAGGACAGGGGGACCTACAATGAGCAGTTCTTC
TRBD1,TRBV6-5,.,TRBJ1-2,CASAGTAYGYTF,TGTGCCAGCGCCGGGACAGCGTATGGCTACACCTTC
.,TRBV9,.,TRBJ1-1,CASSGRALGNTEAFF,TGTGCCAGCAGCGGGCGGGCATTGGGGAACACTGAAGCTTTCTTT
.,TRBV11-3,.,TRBJ2-7,CASSPYDRPYEQYF,TGTGCCAGCAGCCCTTACGACAGGCCCTACGAGCAGTACTTC
.,TRBV5-8,.,TRBJ2-2,CASSVTANTGELFF,TGTGCCAGCAGCGTCACAGCGAACACCGGGGAGCTGTTTTTT
.,TRBV27,.,TRBJ1-4,CASSFNRAEKLFF,TGTGCCAGCAGTTTCAACAGGGCGGAAAAACTGTTTTTT
.,TRBV3-1/TRBV3-2,.,TRBJ1-2,CASSQESSRGYGYTF,TGTGCCAGCAGCCAAGAGAGCTCGCGGGGCTATGGCTACACCTTC
.,TRBV5-1,few,TRBJ1-2,CASSPLTGNYGYTF,TGCGCCAGCAGCCCACTAACAGGGAACTATGGCTACACCTTC
.,TRBV18,.,TRBJ2-1,CASSPRWGAGADNEQFF,TGTGCCAGCTCACCCCGATGGGGGGCGGGGGCGGATAATGAGCAGTTCTTC